Sequencing of this TCR beta chain was carried out in a study of T cells after yellow fever vaccination. Study results and limitations: Only a small proportion of the clonotypes turned up in both the CD4 and the CD8 compartments, likely arising from convergent recombination. Boosting was followed by the reappearance of most primary-vaccination clones (roughly 95% CD4, roughly 90% CD8). Repertoires obtained by FACS sorting could include abundant clonotypes that entered as contaminants from the bulk population.

Per germline, CDR1 MGHDK and CDR2 SYGVNS. V lost 2 bases, J lost 4 bases, and 6 bases stayed unmatched. The CDR3 runs to 15 residues. This clonotype was seen a handful of times. Antigen specificity is unknown. Using its own MiXCR run on the 5' RACE reads, TCRdb lists one record per CDR3 protein. The sample has a few hundred thousand distinct CDR3 sequences, 8.7% seen once; the top ten hold 3% to 4%. The V call is TRBV25-1, the J call TRBJ1-2; 8 positions agree with TRBD1. This clonotype was obtained from a man younger than 35 who received the YFV17D yellow fever vaccine. This sample comprised CD4+ T cells sorted from PBMCs, obtained 5 days after the yellow fever booster vaccination. The CDR3 spells CASSELQGVSYGYTF. The DNA of the CDR3 is TGTGCCAGCAGTGAACTACAGGGGGTGAGCTATGGCTACACCTTC.